The 20 T cell receptor beta chains listed next were all sequenced from one sample in a study of T cell responses to AZD1222 COVID-19 vaccine. Only in-frame clones appear in the TCRdb table, and some are missing; sequencing was by immunoSEQ multiplex PCR. In the table there are 100,000 to 150,000 clones, 65% to 90% of which are singletons. Sequenced material: peripheral blood, taken 28 days after the second AZD1222 dose. These receptor sequences come from an adult who received the AZD1222 COVID-19 vaccine.

The chain is built from TRBV6-5 and TRBJ2-5; D unclear. Trimming left V 6 bases short and J 4 bases short, with 12 bases between. The CDR3 extends over 13 amino acids. Germline assignment: CDR1 MNHEY and CDR2 SVGAGI. In nucleotides, the CDR3 is TGTGCCAGCAGAAGGACCGCCTTAGAGACCCAGTACTTC. It specifies CASRRTALETQYF.

This clone was seen only a few times. The chain carries TRBV2 and TRBJ1-6; perhaps TRBD1 as D (6 bases). The CDR3 length is 12 residues. Germline V gene sequence: CDR1 SNHLY, CDR2 FYNNEI. The ends were cut back, 8 bases at V and 6 bases at J, with 8 bases in the middle. The CDR3 coding sequence is TGTGCCAGCGGACAGATTAATTCACCCCTCCACTTT. The encoded protein is CASGQINSPLHF.

A few counts support this clone. The CDR3 here is CATSRGPGTPGRAYGYTF. Written as DNA, the CDR3 is TGTGCCACCAGCAGAGGGCCCGGGACTCCGGGCCGGGCTTATGGCTACACCTTC. The chain carries TRBV15 and TRBJ1-2, with TRBD1 as a possible D gene (5 bases). The V end was cut by 1 base, the J end by 5 bases, with 23 bases between. This CDR3 is 18 amino acids long. Germline V gene lookup returns CDR1 LNHNV and CDR2 YYDKDF (reference sequence).

The chain is built from TRBV3-1 (or the pseudogene TRBV3-2) and TRBJ2-7, with no clear D. Trimming cost V 1 base and J 13 bases, with 11 bases left between them. Germline lookup yields CDR1 LGHDT and CDR2 YNNKEL (reference sequence). This CDR3 is built from 11 residues. The CDR3 DNA reads as TGTGCCAGCAGCCAAGCCGACTCGGTTTACTTC. This encodes CASSQADSVYF.

This clone was detected only once. The chain is built from TRBV21-1 and TRBJ2-4. TRBV21-1 is a listed pseudogene. There are 14 residues in the CDR3. CDR3 nucleotide sequence: TGTGCCAGCAGCGTTCGGGACCCAAATTGCATTCAGTACTTC. It specifies CASSVRDPNCIQYF.

Remarks on this clone: One end of the junction is discordant with germline, which a read error may explain. V and J are TRBV28 and TRBJ1-2, with 8 bases identical to TRBD1. The CDR3 contains 13 residues. Germline assignment: CDR1 MDHEN and CDR2 SYDVKM. The CDR3 loop is CAGSWGHRGGYTF. The CDR3 nucleotides are TGTGCCGGCAGTTGGGGCCACAGGGGGGGTTACACCTTC.

This chain uses TRBV2 with TRBJ2-1; 9 positions agree with TRBD1. CDR1 is SNHLY and CDR2 is FYNNEI in the germline V gene. V lost 6 bases, J lost 9 bases, and 6 bases stayed unmatched. This CDR3 has 13 residues. This chain's CDR3 is CASSRDRVTEQFF. CDR3 coding DNA: TGTGCCAGCAGCAGGGACAGGGTGACTGAGCAGTTCTTC. The entire variable domain, with the rest obtained from reference TRBV2 and TRBJ2-1, is as follows: EPEVTQTPSHQVTQMGQEVILRCVPISNHLYFYWYRQILGQKVEFLVSFYNNEISEKSEIFDDQFSVERPDGSNFTLKIRSTKLEDSAMYFCASSRDRVTEQFFGPGTRLTVL.

The rearrangement uses TRBV3-1 (or the pseudogene TRBV3-2) and TRBJ2-3; 8 bases align to TRBD1. The CDR3 is made up of 15 amino acids. Trimming at V came to 2 bases and at J to 4 bases, leaving 5 bases not matched to a gene. Looked up from germline, CDR1 is LGHDT and CDR2 is YNNKEL (reference sequence). The CDR3 protein is CASSQPGQEADTQYF. The CDR3 DNA sequence: TGTGCCAGCAGCCAACCGGGACAGGAGGCAGATACGCAGTATTTT.

The chain uses TRBV27 and TRBJ1-4, with a tentative D call TRBD1 (6 bases). Between the trimmed V and J ends, which lost 6 bases and 5 bases, there was a span of 16 bases. This CDR3 contains 15 residues. Germline-derived CDR1 and CDR2 are MNHEY and SMNVEV (reference sequence). For the CDR3, the DNA is TGTGCCAGCAGCCCGGGACGGGGGCTAAATGAAAAACTGTTTTTT. It yields the protein CASSPGRGLNEKLFF.

V is TRBV3-1 (or the pseudogene TRBV3-2) and J is TRBJ1-5; tentative D call: TRBD1 (6 bases). CDR3 length: 12 residues. V dropped 5 bases and J dropped 10 bases, with 12 bases sitting between them. Germline assignment: CDR1 LGHDT and CDR2 YNNKEL (reference sequence). CDR3 region: CASSVQGSPQHF. In DNA, the CDR3 is TGTGCCAGCAGCGTACAGGGTTCCCCCCAGCATTTT.

This clone occurred once. The chain links TRBV29-1 to TRBJ1-2; 8 bases match TRBD1. V was clipped by 4 bases and J by 3 bases; unmatched bases: 4. This CDR3 spans 13 amino acids. Germline assignment: CDR1 SQVTM and CDR2 ANQGSEA. The CDR3 region is CSVATGADYGYTF. The CDR3, as DNA: TGCAGCGTTGCGACAGGGGCCGACTATGGCTACACCTTC.

The chain links TRBV7-9 to TRBJ2-1; D uncertain. The V end lost 3 bases, the J end lost 7 bases, and 7 bases lay between the germline ends. The CDR3 has 12 amino acids. The V gene's germline CDR1 is SEHNR and CDR2 FQNEAQ (reference sequence). CDR3 amino acids: CASSLKGNEQFF. The CDR3 nucleotides are TGTGCCAGCAGCTTGAAAGGGAATGAGCAGTTCTTC.

The chain carries TRBV5-1 and TRBJ2-1; tentative D call: TRBD1 (5 bases). CDR3 length equals 16 residues. The germline V and J ends were trimmed by 3 bases and 9 bases, with 22 bases remaining between them. Per germline, CDR1 SGHRS and CDR2 YFSETQ. The CDR3 loop is CASSSLPAGAAGEQFF. In DNA form, the CDR3 reads TGCGCCAGCAGCTCCCTCCCCGCTGGGGCCGCAGGTGAGCAGTTCTTC.

The V call is TRBV4-2, the J call TRBJ2-7; D is unresolved. The CDR3 contains 14 residues. CDR1 and CDR2 from the germline V gene are LGHNA and YNFKEQ. V was trimmed by 4 bases and J by 1 base, leaving 11 bases between them. Here the CDR3 DNA reads TGTGCCAGCAGCCCCCCGGTAAGGTCCTACGAGCAGTACTTC. It translates to CASSPPVRSYEQYF.

The chain is built from TRBV29-1 and TRBJ1-1; TRBD1 is a possible D gene (5 bases). CDR1 SQVTM and CDR2 ANQGSEA come from the germline V gene. The CDR3 runs 12 residues. Trimming cost V 6 bases and J 5 bases, with 13 bases left between them. CDR3 loop: CSVVAWGTEAFF. CDR3 nucleotide sequence: TGCAGCGTCGTTGCGTGGGGGACTGAAGCTTTCTTT.

This clone was observed a single time. This chain joins TRBV9 and TRBJ1-1; D is perhaps TRBD1 (6 bases). Trimming removed 2 bases at V and 1 base at J, with 9 bases between. The CDR3 is made up of 14 amino acids. Germline V gene data show CDR1 as SGDLS and CDR2 as YYNGEE. The CDR3 DNA reads as TGTGCCAGCAGCGTGACAGGAGCGAACACTGAAGCTTTCTTT. This sequence encodes CASSVTGANTEAFF.

For the CDR3, the DNA is TGTGCCAGCAGCCCGAGACAGGGGGCTACTTCACCCCTCCACTTT. Translating it yields CASSPRQGATSPLHF. The chain links TRBV27 to TRBJ1-6, with 10 nucleotides matching TRBD1. The CDR3 consists of 15 residues. Germline CDR1 reads MNHEY; CDR2 reads SMNVEV (reference sequence). The junction had 8 bases not matched to a gene; V was cut back by 6 bases and J by 9 bases.

This rearrangement joins TRBV4-3 to TRBJ1-3; D uncertain. The CDR3 totals 12 residues. Germline values: CDR1 LGHNA, CDR2 YSLEER. This chain's CDR3 is CAKGDAGNTIYF. In nucleotides, the CDR3 is TGCGCGAAAGGTGACGCTGGAAACACCATATATTTT.

The chain recombines TRBV6-5 with TRBJ1-6; 7 bases line up with TRBD1. The junction had 8 bases not matched to a gene; V was cut back by 4 bases and J by 8 bases. Germline assignment: CDR1 MNHEY and CDR2 SVGAGI. The CDR3 consists of 15 residues. The CDR3 spells CASSSGGTSDSPLHF. In DNA form, the CDR3 reads TGTGCCAGCAGTTCAGGGGGGACCTCTGATTCACCCCTCCACTTT.

The chain employs TRBV6-5 and TRBJ2-5; possibly TRBD2 for D (6 bases). Trimming removed 2 bases at V and 1 base at J, with 11 bases between. Germline CDR1 and CDR2: MNHEY and SVGAGI. This CDR3 comprises 15 residues. The DNA of the CDR3 is TGTGCCAGCAGTTACGCCGCGGGGCCCCAAGAGACCCAGTACTTC. Amino acid sequence: CASSYAAGPQETQYF.